This T cell receptor beta chain was recovered during a study of somatic mutations in cytotoxic T cells in rheumatoid arthritis (TCRdb year 2017). Background for the entire study: Peripheral blood (around 28 ml EDTA) was collected from patients immediately after diagnosis and before any treatment began. The study asked whether expanded CD8+ T-cell clones in newly diagnosed, untreated rheumatoid arthritis carry somatic mutations, and used TCRB deep sequencing to characterize clonality. TCRB deep sequencing was performed for about 70 rheumatoid arthritis patients and around 22 healthy controls. Patients and controls did not essentially differ in median age, which was nearly identical between the groups. Some V beta antibody-stained T-cell populations were flow-sorted on a FACSAria II or Sony SH800 at nearly 100% purity, and sorted V beta1+ cells also underwent TCRB sequencing. General study outcomes and caveats: Rheumatoid arthritis patients and age-matched healthy controls did not significantly differ in CD8+ T-cell clonality. The antigen targets of the expanded CD8+ clones were unknown, and absence from virus-specific databases did not rule out viral specificity. Several identical CD8+ TCRB sequences were found in both blood and synovial fluid, and in about an eighth of the roughly 60 patients the largest CD8+ clone exceeded 20% of CD8+ cells. The slight underrepresentation of TRBV07 in patients was not corrected for multiple comparisons. CD8+ clonality increased with age in patients (Spearman r ~ 0.47) but not in healthy controls.

The immunoSEQ assay was applied to genomic DNA for TCRB CDR3 sequencing. On the authors' methods: When patient CD8+ clones exceeding 1% were checked against published virus-specific TCRB sequences, only a few matched. Nothing other than productive TCRB rearrangements was included in the analyses. Clonality was calculated as a Shannon entropy-based productive clonality index, and a clone was defined by a unique TCRB CDR3 sequence. Repertoire overlap between two samples was calculated from the template counts of each clone relative to total templates per sample. Flow cytometry-measured V-gene usage correlated with V-gene usage from TCRB sequencing, with a Spearman r of approximately 0.6. Entries here come from immuneACCESS through TCRdb and include only in-frame sequences with V and J called. Some clones fail to appear in such tables; in the studies checked, an unresolved V gene covers under half of the shortfall, and the cause of the remainder is unknown. That table supplies the V and J calls and clone size; D and trimming were determined from the DNA. In this sample the table shows tens of thousands of clones, approximately 80% of which occur a single time. The top ten clones comprise about an eighth of the sample.

In the germline V gene, CDR1 corresponds to MNHEY and CDR2 to SVGAGI. V loses 8 bases, J loses 1 base, and the germline ends lie 11 bases apart. The CDR3 contains 14 residues, cysteine and phenylalanine counted. CDR3 DNA only is kept here, 42 bases in frame from base 1. Positive magnetic bead selection on an AutoMACS was used to isolate CD4+ and CD8+ cells, with flow cytometry used to check purity. A TCR V beta antibody panel was used in flow cytometry to screen first for clonal expansions, which were then characterized by TCRB deep sequencing of sorted CD8+ fractions. Ficoll-Paque PLUS density gradient separation was used to isolate peripheral blood mononuclear cells. DNA was extracted from CD4-enriched, CD8-enriched or PBMC samples with Nucleospin Tissue or Tissue XS kits and quantified with a Qubit 2.0 fluorometer. For this clone: What this receptor recognizes is not known. The record has no base qualities; no much larger clone is one base away.

The rearrangement combines TRBV6-5 with TRBJ2-2; the D gene could be either TRBD1 or TRBD2, each agreeing at 5 bases. Sequencing used CD8+ T cells sorted from blood. The TCR sequence derives from an adult with rheumatoid arthritis. The nucleotide sequence reads TGTGCCAGCTGGGGGTGGGGGAACACCGGGGAGCTGTTTTTT. Its amino acids are CASWGWGNTGELFF.